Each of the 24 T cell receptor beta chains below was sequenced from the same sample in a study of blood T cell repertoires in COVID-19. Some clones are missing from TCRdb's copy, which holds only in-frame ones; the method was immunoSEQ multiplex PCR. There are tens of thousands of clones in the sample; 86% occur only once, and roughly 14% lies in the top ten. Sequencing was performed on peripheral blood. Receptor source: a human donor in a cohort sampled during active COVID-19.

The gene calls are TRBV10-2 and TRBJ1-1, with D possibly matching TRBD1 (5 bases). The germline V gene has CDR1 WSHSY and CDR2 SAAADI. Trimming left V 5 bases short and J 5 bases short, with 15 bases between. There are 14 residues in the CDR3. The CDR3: CASSNWGVGTEAFF. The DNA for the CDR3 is TGCGCCAGCAGTAATTGGGGGGTAGGGACTGAAGCTTTCTTT.

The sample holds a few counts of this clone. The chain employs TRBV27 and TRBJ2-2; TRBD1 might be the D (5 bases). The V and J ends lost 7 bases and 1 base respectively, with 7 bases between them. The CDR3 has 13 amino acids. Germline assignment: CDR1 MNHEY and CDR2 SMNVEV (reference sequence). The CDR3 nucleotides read TGTGCCAGCAATAGGGGGAACACCGGGGAGCTGTTTTTT. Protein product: CASNRGNTGELFF.

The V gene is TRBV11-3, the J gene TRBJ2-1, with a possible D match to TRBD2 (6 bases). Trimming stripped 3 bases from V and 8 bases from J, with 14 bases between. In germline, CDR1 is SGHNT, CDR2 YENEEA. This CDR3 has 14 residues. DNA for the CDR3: TGTGCCAGCAGCTTGTGGGGGGTCGGCGATGAGCAGTTCTTC. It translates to CASSLWGVGDEQFF.

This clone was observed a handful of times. The DNA for the CDR3 is TGCGCCAGCAGCCAAACACCGGGACAGGGTCGAACTAATGAAAAACTGTTTTTT. This sequence encodes CASSQTPGQGRTNEKLFF. This sequence joins TRBV4-1 and TRBJ1-4; TRBD1 matches 9 bases. Germline V CDR1 and CDR2: MGHRA, YSYEKL. The CDR3 totals 18 residues. The junction had 8 bases not matched to a gene; V was cut back by 2 bases and J by 1 base.

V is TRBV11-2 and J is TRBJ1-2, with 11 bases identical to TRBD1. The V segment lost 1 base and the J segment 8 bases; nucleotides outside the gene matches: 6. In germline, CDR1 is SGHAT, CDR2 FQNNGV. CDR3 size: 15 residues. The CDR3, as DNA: TGTGCCAGCAGCTTAGTCCGGGACAGGGGGAACGGCTACACCTTC. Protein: CASSLVRDRGNGYTF.

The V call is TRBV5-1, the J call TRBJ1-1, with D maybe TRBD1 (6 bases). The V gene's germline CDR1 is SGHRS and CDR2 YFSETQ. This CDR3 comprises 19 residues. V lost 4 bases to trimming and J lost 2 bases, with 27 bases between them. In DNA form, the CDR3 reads TGCGCCAGCAGCCCCGATACAGGGACAAAAAGAAAGCCAAACACTGAAGCTTTCTTT. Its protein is CASSPDTGTKRKPNTEAFF.

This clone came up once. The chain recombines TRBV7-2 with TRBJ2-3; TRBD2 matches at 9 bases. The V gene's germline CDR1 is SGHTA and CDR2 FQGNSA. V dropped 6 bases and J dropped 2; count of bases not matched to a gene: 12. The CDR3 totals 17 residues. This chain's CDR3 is CASRLRGGGGATDTQYF. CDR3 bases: TGTGCCAGCAGACTTAGAGGCGGCGGGGGGGCCACAGATACGCAGTATTTT.

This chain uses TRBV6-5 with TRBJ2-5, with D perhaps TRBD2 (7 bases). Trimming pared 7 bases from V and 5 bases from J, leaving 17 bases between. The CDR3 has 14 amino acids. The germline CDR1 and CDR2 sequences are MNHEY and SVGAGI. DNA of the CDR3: TGTGCCAGCAAGGGGGGCAGGGAGGGGGAGACCCAGTACTTC. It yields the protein CASKGGREGETQYF.

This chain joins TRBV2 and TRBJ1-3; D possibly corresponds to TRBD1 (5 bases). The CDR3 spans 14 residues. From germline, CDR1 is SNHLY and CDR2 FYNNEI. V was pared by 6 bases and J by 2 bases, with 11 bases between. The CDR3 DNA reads TGTGCCAGCAGGGTTGGGGCAGCTGGAAACACCATATATTTT. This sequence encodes CASRVGAAGNTIYF.

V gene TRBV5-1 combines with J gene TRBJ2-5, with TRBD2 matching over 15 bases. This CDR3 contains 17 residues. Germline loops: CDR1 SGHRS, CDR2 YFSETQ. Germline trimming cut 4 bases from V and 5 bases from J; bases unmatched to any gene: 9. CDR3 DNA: TGCGCCAGCAGCCACGGACTAGCGGGAGGGCAGAGGGAGACCCAGTACTTC. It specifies CASSHGLAGGQRETQYF.

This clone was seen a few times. The CDR3 loop reads CASSQGVAKGYNSPLHF. CDR3 in DNA: TGCGCCAGCAGCCAAGGGGTGGCGAAGGGGTATAATTCACCCCTCCACTTT. This sequence joins TRBV4-1 and TRBJ1-6, with D possibly matching TRBD1 (5 bases). The CDR3 loop spans 17 amino acids. The germline CDR1 and CDR2 sequences are MGHRA and YSYEKL. V was clipped by 1 base and J by 4 bases, with 14 bases between them.

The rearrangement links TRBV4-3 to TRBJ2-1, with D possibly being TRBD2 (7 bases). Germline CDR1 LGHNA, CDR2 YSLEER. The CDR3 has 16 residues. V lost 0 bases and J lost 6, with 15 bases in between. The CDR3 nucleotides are TGCGCCAGCAGCCAAGATCAAAGGGGGGGGGCCAATGAGCAGTTCTTC. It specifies CASSQDQRGGANEQFF.

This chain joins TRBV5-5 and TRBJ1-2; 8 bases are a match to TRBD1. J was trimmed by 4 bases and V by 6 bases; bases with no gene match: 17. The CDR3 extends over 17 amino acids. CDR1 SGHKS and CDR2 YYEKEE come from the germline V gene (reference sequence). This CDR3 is CASTDQPGTGILYGYTF. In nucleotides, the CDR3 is TGTGCCAGCACAGACCAACCCGGGACAGGAATTCTCTATGGCTACACCTTC.

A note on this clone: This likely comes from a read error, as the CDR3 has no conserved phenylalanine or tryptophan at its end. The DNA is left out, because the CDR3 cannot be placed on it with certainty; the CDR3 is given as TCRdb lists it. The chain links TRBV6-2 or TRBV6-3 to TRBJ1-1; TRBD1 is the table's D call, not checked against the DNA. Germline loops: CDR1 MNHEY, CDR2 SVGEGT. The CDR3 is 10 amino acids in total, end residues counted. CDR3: CASSYPGQAV.

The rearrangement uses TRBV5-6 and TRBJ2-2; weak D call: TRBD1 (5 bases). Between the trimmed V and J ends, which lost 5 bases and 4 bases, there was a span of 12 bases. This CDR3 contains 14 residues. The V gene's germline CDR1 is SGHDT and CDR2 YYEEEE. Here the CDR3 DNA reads TGTGCCAGCAGTTACGACAGAGCCACCGGGGAGCTGTTTTTT. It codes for CASSYDRATGELFF.

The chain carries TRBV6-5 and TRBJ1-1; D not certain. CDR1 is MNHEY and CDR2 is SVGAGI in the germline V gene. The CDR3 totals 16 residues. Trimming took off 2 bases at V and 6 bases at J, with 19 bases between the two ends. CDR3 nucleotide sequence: TGTGCCAGCAGTTACCGAGCGGATGTAGGAGAGCCTGAAGCTTTCTTT. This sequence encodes CASSYRADVGEPEAFF.

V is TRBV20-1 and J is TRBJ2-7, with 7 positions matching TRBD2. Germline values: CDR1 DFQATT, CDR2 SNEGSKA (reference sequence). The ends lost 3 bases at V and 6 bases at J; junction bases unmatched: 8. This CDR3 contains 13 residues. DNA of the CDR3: TGCAGTGCTAGTGTTTTAGCGGGTTCCGAGCAGTACTTC. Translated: CSASVLAGSEQYF.

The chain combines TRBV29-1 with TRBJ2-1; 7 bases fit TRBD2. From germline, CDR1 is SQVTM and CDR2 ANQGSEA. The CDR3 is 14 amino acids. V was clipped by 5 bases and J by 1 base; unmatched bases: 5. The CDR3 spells CSVRPAGSYNEQFF. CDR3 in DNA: TGCAGCGTTAGGCCAGCGGGGTCCTACAATGAGCAGTTCTTC.

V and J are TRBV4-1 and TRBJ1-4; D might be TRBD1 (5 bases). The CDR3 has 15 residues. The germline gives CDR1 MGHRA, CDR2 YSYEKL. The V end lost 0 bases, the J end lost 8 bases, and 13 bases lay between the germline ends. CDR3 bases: TGCGCCAGCAGCCAAGACTCCAGGGTATACGAAAAACTGTTTTTT. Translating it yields CASSQDSRVYEKLFF.

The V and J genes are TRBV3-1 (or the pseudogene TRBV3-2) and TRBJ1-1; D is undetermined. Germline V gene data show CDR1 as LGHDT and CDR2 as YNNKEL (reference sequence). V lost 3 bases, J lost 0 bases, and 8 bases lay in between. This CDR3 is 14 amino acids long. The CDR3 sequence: CASSHHTLNTEAFF. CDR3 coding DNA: TGTGCCAGCAGCCACCACACCTTGAACACTGAAGCTTTCTTT.

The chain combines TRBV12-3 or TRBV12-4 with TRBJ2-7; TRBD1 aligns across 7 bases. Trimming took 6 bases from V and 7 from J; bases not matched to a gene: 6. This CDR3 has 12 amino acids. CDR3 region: CASSPDRSEQYF. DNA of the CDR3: TGTGCCAGCAGCCCGGACAGGTCGGAGCAGTACTTC.

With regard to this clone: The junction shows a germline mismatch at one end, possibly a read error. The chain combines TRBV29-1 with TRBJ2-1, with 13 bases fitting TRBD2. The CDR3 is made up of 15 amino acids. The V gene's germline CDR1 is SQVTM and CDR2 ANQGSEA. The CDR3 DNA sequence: TGCAGCGTCGAAGGACTAGCGGGAGTTGGCAATGAGCAGTTCTTC. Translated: CSVEGLAGVGNEQFF.

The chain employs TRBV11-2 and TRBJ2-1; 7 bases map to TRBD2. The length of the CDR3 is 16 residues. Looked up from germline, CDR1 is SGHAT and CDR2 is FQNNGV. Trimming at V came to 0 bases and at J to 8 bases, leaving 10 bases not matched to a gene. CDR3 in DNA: TGTGCCAGCAGCTTAGAGGGAGCGGGGCGGCAGGATGAGCAGTTCTTC. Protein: CASSLEGAGRQDEQFF.

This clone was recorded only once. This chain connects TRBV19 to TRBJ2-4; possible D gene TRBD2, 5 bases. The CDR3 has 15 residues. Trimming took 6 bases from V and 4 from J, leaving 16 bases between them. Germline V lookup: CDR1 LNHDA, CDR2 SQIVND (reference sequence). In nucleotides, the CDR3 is TGTGCCAGTAGAGAGGGTTTCTCCGGGAAAAACATTCAGTACTTC. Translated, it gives CASREGFSGKNIQYF.